The 17 T cell receptor beta chains below were found in one sample sequenced in a study of early stage breast cancer tumors. Some clones are missing from TCRdb's copy, which holds only in-frame ones; the method was immunoSEQ multiplex PCR. The table includes roughly 10,000 clones, 70% to 80% detected once. Sequencing was performed on normal breast tissue next to the tumor. Receptors were obtained from a person aged 55 to 69 with breast cancer.

The chain combines TRBV28 with TRBJ2-3, with TRBD1 matching 7 bases. V trimming: 7 bases; J trimming: 5 bases; junction bases outside the gene matches: 6. This CDR3 is built from 13 residues. CDR1 MDHEN and CDR2 SYDVKM come from the germline V gene. Written as DNA, the CDR3 is TGTGCCAGCACCCTAGGGGGCAAAGATACGCAGTATTTT. Translating gives CASTLGGKDTQYF.

Within the sample, this clone is medium-sized. The chain employs TRBV15 and TRBJ1-5; TRBD1 aligns across 8 bases. The junction had 11 bases not matched to a gene; V was cut back by 6 bases and J by 4 bases. Germline lookup yields CDR1 LNHNV and CDR2 YYDKDF (reference sequence). CDR3 length: 16 amino acids. CDR3 sequence reads: CATRDSGTGLNQPQHF. The DNA for the CDR3 is TGTGCCACCAGAGACTCCGGGACAGGTTTAAATCAGCCCCAGCATTTT.

The chain joins TRBV19 to TRBJ1-2, with D possibly TRBD1 on 6 matching bases. The CDR3 runs to 12 residues. CDR1 is LNHDA, CDR2 SQIVND, per germline (reference sequence). V shed 5 bases and J shed 6 bases, with 10 bases lying between them. The CDR3 nucleotides are TGTGCCAGTAGTTTACAGGGAGATGGCTACACCTTC. Translated: CASSLQGDGYTF. Full variable domain (remainder filled in from reference TRBV19 and TRBJ1-2): DGGITQSPKYLFRKEGQNVTLSCEQNLNHDAMYWYRQDPGQGLRLIYYSQIVNDFQKGDIAEGYSVSREKKESFPLTVTSAQKNPTAFYLCASSLQGDGYTFGSGTRLTVV.

This clone has a handful of counts. V is TRBV7-2 and J is TRBJ2-7; 10 bases line up with TRBD2. CDR1 and CDR2 from the germline V gene are SGHTA and FQGNSA. The CDR3 length is 14 residues. After removal of 5 bases from V and 0 bases from J, the junction contained 1 base not matched to a gene. CDR3 loop: CASSGTSDSYEQYF. CDR3 in DNA: TGTGCCAGCAGCGGGACTAGCGACTCCTACGAGCAGTACTTC. The variable domain in full, with the rest retrieved from reference TRBV7-2 and TRBJ2-7, is GAGVSQSPSNKVTEKGKDVELRCDPISGHTALYWYRQSLGQGLEFLIYFQGNSAPDKSGLPSDRFSAERTGGSVSTLTIQRTQQEDSAVYLCASSGTSDSYEQYFGPGTRLTVT.

This clone was counted only a few times. The gene calls are TRBV7-6 and TRBJ2-2; 11 nucleotides agree with TRBD2. The CDR3 is 16 residues long. J gave up 6 bases and V 3 bases, and 6 bases lay outside the gene matches. From germline, CDR1 is SGHVS and CDR2 FNYEAQ. The CDR3, as DNA: TGTGCCAGCAGCTTGAGAACACTAGCGGGAGCCGGGGAGCTGTTTTTT. This sequence encodes CASSLRTLAGAGELFF. The entire variable domain, with the rest obtained from reference TRBV7-6 and TRBJ2-2, is as follows: GAGVSQSPRYKVTKRGQDVALRCDPISGHVSLYWYRQALGQGPEFLTYFNYEAQQDKSGLPNDRFSAERPEGSISTLTIQRTEQRDSAMYRCASSLRTLAGAGELFFGEGSRLTVL.

V usage is TRBV25-1 and J usage is TRBJ2-1; tentatively, D is TRBD2 (6 bases). This CDR3 is built from 16 residues. V dropped 1 base and J dropped 10 bases, with 20 bases sitting between them. Per germline, CDR1 MGHDK and CDR2 SYGVNS. Here the CDR3 reads CASSEFGGAGKGEQFF. As DNA, the CDR3 is TGTGCCAGCAGTGAATTTGGAGGGGCTGGGAAGGGAGAGCAGTTCTTC.

The chain links TRBV18 to TRBJ2-5; no clear D gene. This CDR3 comprises 13 residues. V lost 6 bases, J lost 3 bases, and 11 bases lay in between. The germline gives CDR1 KGHSH, CDR2 LQKENI. The CDR3 DNA reads TGTGCCAGCTCTCAACTTTCCGAAGAGACCCAGTACTTC. This codes for CASSQLSEETQYF.

The V call is TRBV11-3, the J call TRBJ1-1; tentatively, D is TRBD1 (5 bases). The CDR3 has 13 residues. V was shortened by 1 base and J by 5 bases, with 8 bases between the two germline ends. CDR1 SGHNT and CDR2 YENEEA come from the germline V gene. For the CDR3, the DNA is TGTGCCAGCAGCTTAGGGGGGGAGACTGAAGCTTTCTTT. Residues: CASSLGGETEAFF.

The rearrangement links TRBV19 to TRBJ2-7; 7 positions agree with TRBD1. V shed 2 bases and J 3 bases; nucleotides not matched to a gene: 7. Germline CDR1 reads LNHDA; CDR2 reads SQIVND (reference sequence). The CDR3 extends over 15 amino acids. This CDR3 reads CASSIMAGGVYEQYF. The CDR3 coding sequence is TGTGCCAGTAGTATAATGGCAGGGGGTGTCTACGAGCAGTACTTC.

A few counts support this clone. The CDR3 DNA sequence: TGTGCCAGCAGCCAAACTAGCGGGCCCAATGAGCAGTTCTTC. Its protein product is CASSQTSGPNEQFF. The chain recombines TRBV11-1 with TRBJ2-1, with 9 nucleotides matching TRBD2. The CDR3 extends over 14 amino acids. V was clipped by 5 bases and J by 6 bases; unmatched bases: 5. Germline loops: CDR1 SGHAT, CDR2 FQDESV (reference sequence).

This clone was found once. The chain employs TRBV6-6 and TRBJ2-1, with 8 positions matching TRBD2. The germline CDR1 and CDR2 sequences are MNHNY and SVGAGI (reference sequence). CDR3 length: 16 amino acids. J gave up 7 bases and V 4 bases, and 12 bases lay outside the gene matches. The CDR3 region has the DNA TGTGCCAGCAGTTCTCGTAGAGCGGGGGTAGCAAATGAGCAGTTCTTC. This codes for CASSSRRAGVANEQFF.

In this sample, this clone is medium-sized (0.01 to 0.1%). This chain joins TRBV19 and TRBJ2-7, with 10 positions matching TRBD2. The ends lost 6 bases at V and 0 bases at J; junction bases unmatched: 11. This CDR3 has 17 residues. CDR1 is LNHDA and CDR2 is SQIVND in the germline V gene (reference sequence). The CDR3 DNA reads TGTGCCAGTAGCCCAGGACTAGCGGTTCTTAGCTCCTACGAGCAGTACTTC. Its translation: CASSPGLAVLSSYEQYF.

CDR3 sequence (DNA): TGCAGCGTCGTAGGGGGTACTAATGAAAAACTGTTTTTT. It encodes CSVVGGTNEKLFF. The gene calls are TRBV29-1 and TRBJ1-4, with D perhaps TRBD1 (6 bases). V was cut by 6 bases and J by 2 bases, with 10 bases left in between. The length of the CDR3 is 13 residues. CDR1 is SQVTM and CDR2 is ANQGSEA in the germline V gene.

The chain has TRBV4-3 and TRBJ1-3; 7 nucleotides align to TRBD1. Germline assignment: CDR1 LGHNA and CDR2 YSLEER. J gave up 0 bases and V 0 bases, and 11 bases lay outside the gene matches. The CDR3 is 19 residues long. CDR3 loop: CASSQDTPGGLFSGNTIYF. In DNA form, the CDR3 reads TGCGCCAGCAGCCAAGATACACCAGGGGGATTATTCTCTGGAAACACCATATATTTT.

The chain couples TRBV4-3 to TRBJ2-5; D not resolved. The better agreement between TRBJ2-7 and the DNA end casts doubt on the J call. Germline CDR1 and CDR2: LGHNA and YSLEER. CDR3 size: 14 residues. CDR3 residues: CASSHADGSYEQYF. The CDR3 nucleotides are TGCGCCAGCAGCCATGCAGACGGGTCCTACGAGCAGTACTTC.

The table lists this clone with a count of one. The chain has TRBV7-2 and TRBJ1-3; D may be TRBD1 (5 bases). CDR1 is SGHTA and CDR2 is FQGNSA in the germline V gene. V was cut by 1 base and J by 4 bases, with 5 bases left in between. This CDR3 region has 13 residues. In DNA, the CDR3 is TGTGCCAGCAGCTTAGACAGGGGAAACACCATATATTTT. Translation: CASSLDRGNTIYF.

By share of the sample, this clone is medium-sized (0.01 to 0.1%). This chain joins TRBV19 and TRBJ2-7, with no clear D. This CDR3 is 14 amino acids long. V was clipped by 4 bases and J by 5 bases, with 15 bases between them. Germline V gene data show CDR1 as LNHDA and CDR2 as SQIVND (reference sequence). CDR3 nucleotides: TGTGCCAGTAGTAGGTTGGCCGTGGCCGACGAGCAGTACTTC. It is translated as CASSRLAVADEQYF.